This T cell receptor (beta chain) was identified during a study of OX40 agonist ivuxolimab in advanced cancers. Across the whole study: An anti-OX40 (CD134) antibody with agonistic activity, ivuxolimab, was administered to patients.

This table comes from immunoSEQ multiplex PCR, and its TCRdb copy is limited to in-frame clones, with some not included. The repertoire consists of 57,000 or so clones, with 80% to 90% occurring once and the leading ten covering 4% to 5%. Comments on this clone: Its antigen is unknown.

Study outcomes and limitations: At doses 0.1 to 3.0 mg/kg, CD4+ and CD8+ clones expanded. Mean expanded clone counts were higher in CD8+ than CD4+ T cells.

The sequenced sample was CD4+ or CD8+ T cells sorted from blood, obtained in a trial of the OX40 agonist ivuxolimab. This TCR came from an adult with an advanced solid tumor such as melanoma, head and neck, liver or kidney cancer.

CDR3 in DNA: TGTGCCAGCAGCTTAGAAGCGGGGTGGCAAGAGACCCAGTACTTC. This gives the protein CASSLEAGWQETQYF. The chain couples TRBV7-8 to TRBJ2-5; 7 bases are shared with TRBD2. The J segment lost 2 bases and the V segment lost 1 base, leaving 4 bases of the junction unmatched. The V gene's germline CDR1 is SGHVS and CDR2 FQNEAQ. This CDR3 has 15 amino acids.